A selection of T cell receptor beta chains follows, all from one sample in a study of T cell repertoires in cytomegalovirus infection. TCRdb used MiXCR to reprocess the reads, holding one entry per CDR3 protein. The table records approximately 990,000 distinct CDR3 sequences, about 33% of them present only once. Antigen specificity for these receptors is unknown. Sequencing was performed on cultured CD8+ T cells from PBMCs, taken from culture after CMV antigen stimulation. These receptor sequences come from a human donor in good health (CMV status not recorded). Some clones in this sample may be carry-over from other donors' samples. The CDR3 runs from the conserved cysteine through the conserved F or W. D genes are given only for firm matches. The listing skips clone size in some rows; elsewhere it reads once, few, many or a size class.

>TRBV6-6|NA|few|TRBJ1-6
CASSSRTRGSPLHF
TGTGCCAGCAGTTCTCGGACACGAGGTTCACCCCTCCACTTT
>TRBV19|NA|NA|TRBJ2-1
CASSIFAGYYNEQFF
TGTGCCAGTAGTATATTTGCGGGGTACTACAATGAGCAGTTCTTC
>TRBV2|TRBD1|NA|TRBJ2-3
CASSLKGADTDTQYF
TGTGCCAGCAGTCTTAAGGGGGCGGATACAGATACGCAGTATTTT
>TRBV19|TRBD1|NA|TRBJ2-2
CASSRTGGAEGELFF
TGTGCCAGTAGTAGGACAGGGGGCGCGGAGGGGGAGCTGTTTTTT
>TRBV12-3/TRBV12-4|NA|NA|TRBJ2-1
CASTDGREQFF
TGTGCCAGCACCGACGGGAGAGAGCAGTTCTTC
>TRBV28|TRBD2|NA|TRBJ2-2
CASTWGGLTGELFF
TGTGCCAGCACCTGGGGGGGTCTCACCGGGGAGCTGTTTTTT
>TRBV15|TRBD2|NA|TRBJ2-5
CATSGPSGEYQETQYF
TGTGCCACCAGCGGTCCTAGCGGGGAGTACCAAGAGACCCAGTACTTC
>TRBV10-3|NA|NA|TRBJ1-5
CAIGNQPQHF
TGTGCCATAGGCAATCAGCCCCAGCATTTT
>TRBV7-8|NA|many|TRBJ2-7
CASSFILREQYF
TGTGCCAGCAGCTTTATTCTACGCGAGCAGTACTTC
>TRBV19|NA|NA|TRBJ2-1
CASSGGAYEQFF
TGTGCCAGTAGCGGCGGGGCGTATGAGCAGTTCTTC
>TRBV13|NA|NA|TRBJ2-1
CASSLGHPDEQFF
TGTGCCAGCAGCTTAGGTCACCCGGATGAGCAGTTCTTC
>TRBV6-2/TRBV6-3|TRBD1|once|TRBJ1-5
CASRQQGDQPQHF
TGTGCCAGCAGACAACAGGGGGATCAGCCCCAGCATTTT
>TRBV4-1|TRBD1|NA|TRBJ2-7
CASSQESLGTGVFCEQYF
TGCGCCAGCAGCCAAGAGAGTCTGGGGACAGGGGTTTTCTGCGAGCAGTACTTC
>TRBV7-9|NA|NA|TRBJ1-1
CASSLAGTRDTEAFF
TGTGCCAGCAGCTTAGCAGGGACAAGAGACACTGAAGCTTTCTTT
>TRBV7-6|NA|many|TRBJ2-2
CASSPRGSVVTGELFF
TGTGCCAGCAGCCCCCGGGGTAGCGTGGTCACCGGGGAGCTGTTTTTT